The 32 T cell receptor beta chains in this list originate from one sample, sequenced in a study of Ad26.COV2.S vaccination and SARS-CoV-2 variants. Treatment specified: about 20 received Ad26.COV2.S at low or high dose, single or two shots; about 5 received placebo; per-sample allocation not given. Collection of samples fell on day 63 after the first vaccine or placebo injection. Only in-frame clones appear in the TCRdb table, and some are missing; sequencing was by immunoSEQ multiplex PCR. The data contain under 300,000 clones, 70% to 90% of them seen just once; the ten biggest clones take up roughly 3%. The input for sequencing was peripheral blood, taken in a trial of Ad26.COV2.S vaccine versus placebo. The receptors were sampled from a person between 18 and 65 years old who received the Ad26.COV2.S COVID-19 vaccine or a placebo.

This sequence joins TRBV7-3 and TRBJ2-1, with TRBD2 as a possible D gene (6 bases). V shed 4 bases and J shed 3 bases, with 16 bases lying between them. Germline loops: CDR1 SGHTA, CDR2 FQGTGA. CDR3 length: 16 amino acids. The CDR3 sequence is CASSSYGTLLYNEQFF. The CDR3 DNA reads as TGTGCCAGCAGCTCCTACGGGACTCTCCTCTACAATGAGCAGTTCTTC.

This sequence joins TRBV18 and TRBJ1-4; D not certain. This CDR3 is 14 amino acids long. Germline V gives CDR1 KGHSH, CDR2 LQKENI. Trimming pared 5 bases from V and 0 bases from J, leaving 7 bases between. CDR3 sequence: CASSSTPTNEKLFF. Here the CDR3 DNA reads TGTGCCAGCTCATCAACTCCAACTAATGAAAAACTGTTTTTT.

The V and J genes are TRBV7-8 and TRBJ2-1; D is perhaps TRBD2 (7 bases). Trimming took 2 bases from V and 7 from J, leaving 12 bases between them. Per germline, CDR1 SGHVS and CDR2 FQNEAQ. This CDR3 is 14 amino acids long. The CDR3 DNA sequence: TGTGCCAGCAGCTTAACAGGGAGGGAAAATGAGCAGTTCTTC. As protein: CASSLTGRENEQFF.

This clone was seen only a few times. V usage is TRBV19 and J usage is TRBJ1-1; D is perhaps TRBD1 (6 bases). Deletions cut 5 bases from V and 7 bases from J, with 20 bases between. The germline V gene has CDR1 LNHDA and CDR2 SQIVND (reference sequence). There are 15 residues in the CDR3. CDR3 residues: CASSSPTLGHFEAFF. DNA for the CDR3: TGTGCCAGTAGTTCACCAACTCTGGGACACTTTGAAGCTTTCTTT.

The V call is TRBV18, the J call TRBJ2-1; 10 nucleotides line up with TRBD2. In germline, CDR1 is KGHSH, CDR2 LQKENI. The CDR3 sequence is 15 residues long. The junction had 3 bases not matched to a gene; V was cut back by 0 bases and J by 7 bases. CDR3 in DNA: TGTGCCAGCTCACCACCAGCACTAGCGGGAAATGAGCAGTTCTTC. The encoded protein is CASSPPALAGNEQFF.

The chain employs TRBV6-5 and TRBJ1-1; D possibly corresponds to TRBD1 (5 bases). V lost 1 base, J lost 4 bases, and 7 bases lay in between. The CDR3 loop spans 13 amino acids. Germline V gives CDR1 MNHEY, CDR2 SVGAGI. The CDR3 DNA reads as TGTGCCAGCAGTTACTTGGGGGGCACTGAAGCTTTCTTT. Amino acid sequence: CASSYLGGTEAFF.

The chain has TRBV2 and TRBJ2-7; 7 bases agree with TRBD1. Germline V gene data show CDR1 as SNHLY and CDR2 as FYNNEI. The CDR3 has 12 amino acids. The V segment lost 5 bases and the J segment 6 bases; nucleotides outside the gene matches: 4. Written as DNA, the CDR3 is TGTGCCAGCAGTTACAGGGGTCGCGAGCAGTACGTC. This encodes CASSYRGREQYV.

The rearrangement uses TRBV2 and TRBJ2-3; TRBD2 matches at 10 bases. Germline-derived CDR1 and CDR2 are SNHLY and FYNNEI. The CDR3 sequence is 14 residues long. V lost 7 bases and J lost 7; bases outside the gene matches: 8. CDR3 loop: CASKGRGLAHTQYF. CDR3 bases: TGTGCCAGCAAGGGGCGGGGACTAGCGCATACGCAGTATTTT.

The chain links TRBV24-1 to TRBJ2-5; possibly TRBD1 or TRBD2 for D (6 bases each). Trimming cost V 0 bases and J 3 bases, with 19 bases left between them. The CDR3 covers 18 residues. The germline V gene has CDR1 KGHDR and CDR2 SFDVKD. CDR3 DNA: TGTGCCACCAGTGATTTGCTTGGTATATCCGGGGGCGAAGAGACCCAGTACTTC. It specifies CATSDLLGISGGEETQYF.

The chain has TRBV27 and TRBJ2-3; 8 bases fit TRBD1. CDR3 length: 16 amino acids. Losses at the gene ends were 6 bases for V and 2 bases for J; bases not matched to a gene: 10. Germline values: CDR1 MNHEY, CDR2 SMNVEV (reference sequence). The CDR3 region has the DNA TGTGCCAGCAGCGAAATAGGGACAGGAGACACAGATACGCAGTATTTT. Residues: CASSEIGTGDTDTQYF.

The chain is built from TRBV6-2 or TRBV6-3 and TRBJ2-2; possibly TRBD1 for D (6 bases). The CDR3 consists of 17 residues. V gave up 2 bases and J gave up 4 bases, with 17 bases separating them. Per the germline V gene, CDR1 is MNHEY and CDR2 is SVGEGT. The CDR3 DNA is TGTGCCAGCAGTTACGACCCAGGGGCGGCCTTCACCGGGGAGCTGTTTTTT. Its translation is CASSYDPGAAFTGELFF.

The rearrangement links TRBV7-9 to TRBJ1-6; no definite D call. CDR3 size: 14 residues. V gave up 1 base and J gave up 7 bases, with 8 bases separating them. Per germline, CDR1 SEHNR and CDR2 FQNEAQ (reference sequence). CDR3 protein: CASSLEHFNSPLHF. The CDR3 nucleotides read TGTGCCAGCAGCTTAGAACACTTCAATTCACCCCTCCACTTT.

The chain joins TRBV3-1 (or the pseudogene TRBV3-2) to TRBJ1-2; the D is unclear. The V gene's germline CDR1 is LGHDT and CDR2 YNNKEL (reference sequence). Trimming took 8 bases from V and 0 from J, leaving 7 bases between them. This CDR3 is 12 amino acids long. The CDR3 nucleotides read TGTGCCAGCCGGACGGCTAACTATGGCTACACCTTC. Protein sequence: CASRTANYGYTF.

The table lists this clone with a count of one. CDR3 DNA sequence: TGTGCCAGCAGCCGTGCTTTGACCCGAAGACAGGGGGCGATGAGCATTCAGTACTTC. Residues: CASSRALTRRQGAMSIQYF. The chain is built from TRBV4-2 and TRBJ2-4, with 10 bases identical to TRBD1. The CDR3 totals 19 residues. Germline CDR1 reads LGHNA; CDR2 reads YNFKEQ. J lost 9 bases, V lost 4 bases, and 21 bases had no gene match.

The chain uses TRBV28 and TRBJ2-3; weak D call: TRBD2 (6 bases). The CDR3 is 16 amino acids. CDR1 and CDR2 from the germline V gene are MDHEN and SYDVKM. Trimming pared 8 bases from V and 0 bases from J, leaving 18 bases between. Here the CDR3 DNA reads TGTGCCAGCTTTCGTGACAGCGGGCGCAGCACAGATACGCAGTATTTT. Protein sequence: CASFRDSGRSTDTQYF.

The chain employs TRBV6-6 and TRBJ2-7; D might be TRBD2 (5 bases). V lost 2 bases to trimming and J lost 10 bases, with 18 bases between them. Germline lookup yields CDR1 MNHNY and CDR2 SVGAGI (reference sequence). CDR3 size: 14 residues. The CDR3 DNA follows: TGTGCCAGCAGTTACGCCGAGGGAGTGGCGGGCCAGTACGTC. This translates into CASSYAEGVAGQYV.

In this sample, this clone turned up a few times. The chain has TRBV6-5 and TRBJ1-5; D not certain. The V gene's germline CDR1 is MNHEY and CDR2 SVGAGI. The CDR3 extends over 12 amino acids. Trimming cost V 7 bases and J 9 bases, with 13 bases left between them. This CDR3 reads CASINALGPQHF. Here the CDR3 DNA reads TGTGCCAGCATAAACGCCTTGGGGCCCCAGCATTTT.

The chain is built from TRBV11-3 and TRBJ2-1, with D uncertain. From germline, CDR1 is SGHNT and CDR2 YENEEA. V lost 5 bases and J 4 bases, leaving 12 bases between the germline ends. The CDR3 covers 14 residues. The CDR3 bases are TGTGCCAGCAGCCCATCCCCGATTTACAATGAGCAGTTCTTC. This translates into CASSPSPIYNEQFF.

V usage is TRBV7-9 and J usage is TRBJ2-2; TRBD2 matches at 13 bases. Trimming took 2 bases from V and 0 from J; bases not matched to a gene: 6. CDR1 SEHNR and CDR2 FQNEAQ come from the germline V gene (reference sequence). The CDR3 runs 19 residues. The CDR3 sequence is CASSLRAGTSGANTGELFF. The CDR3 nucleotides read TGTGCCAGCAGCTTACGGGCCGGGACTAGCGGGGCGAACACCGGGGAGCTGTTTTTT. The variable domain in full, with the rest retrieved from reference TRBV7-9 and TRBJ2-2, is DTGVSQNPRHKITKRGQNVTFRCDPISEHNRLYWYRQTLGQGPEFLTYFQNEAQLEKSRLLSDRFSAERPKGSFSTLEIQRTEQGDSAMYLCASSLRAGTSGANTGELFFGEGSRLTVL.

V gene TRBV27 combines with J gene TRBJ2-1; 8 positions agree with TRBD2. J was trimmed by 8 bases and V by 6 bases; bases with no gene match: 12. The CDR3 totals 15 residues. Germline V gene lookup returns CDR1 MNHEY and CDR2 SMNVEV (reference sequence). The CDR3 nucleotides are TGTGCCAGCAGCGTGCTGGGGACTAGATCCCATGAGCAGTTCTTC. It specifies CASSVLGTRSHEQFF.

This sequence joins TRBV5-1 and TRBJ2-3, with D tentatively TRBD2 (5 bases). Germline CDR1 reads SGHRS; CDR2 reads YFSETQ. Trimming cost V 4 bases and J 3 bases, with 12 bases left between them. This CDR3 contains 14 residues. CDR3 nucleotide sequence: TGCGCCAGCAGCGCCACCTCGGGGACAGATACGCAGTATTTT. Amino acid sequence: CASSATSGTDTQYF.

This sequence joins TRBV29-1 and TRBJ2-1; either TRBD1 or TRBD2 may fit D (8 bases each). The germline CDR1 and CDR2 sequences are SQVTM and ANQGSEA. Trimming removed 4 bases at V and 0 bases at J, with 28 bases between. This CDR3 spans 20 amino acids. The CDR3 DNA reads as TGCAGCGTTGTACCCCTCGGGACAGGCAAGCGGGGGAGCTCCTACAATGAGCAGTTCTTC. Its protein is CSVVPLGTGKRGSSYNEQFF.

The count of this clone is one. The V call is TRBV2, the J call TRBJ2-2, with TRBD2 as a possible D gene (6 bases). Germline lookup yields CDR1 SNHLY and CDR2 FYNNEI. With 7 bases removed from V and 6 bases from J, the gap between germline ends came to 18 bases. The CDR3 has 15 amino acids. CDR3 in DNA: TGTGCCAGCAATACTAGCCCGACCTGGTCCGGGGAGCTGTTTTTT. Protein sequence: CASNTSPTWSGELFF. The variable domain in full, completed from reference TRBV2 and TRBJ2-2, reads EPEVTQTPSHQVTQMGQEVILRCVPISNHLYFYWYRQILGQKVEFLVSFYNNEISEKSEIFDDQFSVERPDGSNFTLKIRSTKLEDSAMYFCASNTSPTWSGELFFGEGSRLTVL.

The gene calls are TRBV10-3 and TRBJ2-7, with 8 bases matching TRBD2. CDR3 size: 13 residues. From germline, CDR1 is ENHRY and CDR2 SYGVKD. With V trimmed by 3 bases and J by 4 bases, 2 bases remained unmatched. DNA of the CDR3: TGTGCCATCAGTGAAGGACTAGCTTACGAGCAGTACGTC. This encodes CAISEGLAYEQYV.

This chain uses TRBV6-2 or TRBV6-3 with TRBJ1-5; D not certain. Germline CDR1 reads MNHEY; CDR2 reads SVGEGT. There are 13 residues in the CDR3. Trimming pared 5 bases from V and 4 bases from J, leaving 9 bases between. The CDR3 DNA reads TGTGCCAGCAGTATGAGGGTTAATCAGCCCCAGCATTTT. It specifies CASSMRVNQPQHF.

The CDR3 nucleotides read TGTGCCAGCAGCTCCGCGCCCCAAGGTGGTGAGCAGTTCTTC. It yields the protein CASSSAPQGGEQFF. The chain joins TRBV7-6 to TRBJ2-1; D is undetermined. The V gene's germline CDR1 is SGHVS and CDR2 FNYEAQ. The CDR3 extends over 14 amino acids. The germline V and J ends were trimmed by 4 bases and 9 bases, with 16 bases remaining between them. Supplemented by reference TRBV7-6 and TRBJ2-1, the full variable domain reads GAGVSQSPRYKVTKRGQDVALRCDPISGHVSLYWYRQALGQGPEFLTYFNYEAQQDKSGLPNDRFSAERPEGSISTLTIQRTEQRDSAMYRCASSSAPQGGEQFFGPGTRLTVL.

The V and J genes are TRBV5-5 and TRBJ1-2; no reliable D call. Trimming stripped 5 bases from V and 0 bases from J, with 14 bases between. The CDR3 consists of 15 residues. Germline loops: CDR1 SGHKS, CDR2 YYEKEE (reference sequence). Written as DNA, the CDR3 is TGTGCCAGCAGTAAGTCAATCGGAGCTAACTATGGCTACACCTTC. It specifies CASSKSIGANYGYTF.

The chain uses TRBV11-1 and TRBJ1-2, with unresolved D. V was shortened by 4 bases and J by 2 bases, with 14 bases between the two germline ends. CDR1 is SGHAT and CDR2 is FQDESV in the germline V gene (reference sequence). This CDR3 is built from 15 residues. The CDR3 sequence is CASSSRRERNYGYTF. The CDR3 DNA sequence: TGTGCCAGCAGCTCAAGGAGGGAGCGGAACTATGGCTACACCTTC.

The V call is TRBV3-1 (or the pseudogene TRBV3-2), the J call TRBJ1-1; weak D call: TRBD1 (6 bases). Germline CDR1 is LGHDT and CDR2 is YNNKEL (reference sequence). V lost 4 bases and J 10 bases, leaving 16 bases between the germline ends. This CDR3 has 13 residues. CDR3 bases: TGTGCCAGCAGCCGCACACAGGGATATGGAGCTTTCTTT. Amino acid sequence: CASSRTQGYGAFF.

The table lists this clone with a few counts. This sequence joins TRBV19 and TRBJ2-5; 10 bases agree with TRBD2. CDR1 is LNHDA and CDR2 is SQIVND in the germline V gene (reference sequence). This CDR3 is built from 14 residues. Losses at the gene ends were 5 bases for V and 6 bases for J; bases not matched to a gene: 6. CDR3 in amino acids: CASSQAGGRKTQYF. The CDR3 nucleotides are TGTGCCAGTAGTCAAGCGGGGGGGCGGAAGACCCAGTACTTC.

The CDR3 DNA reads TGTGCCAGCAGCCAATTCGAGGAAAAACTGTTTTTT. Its protein is CASSQFEEKLFF. This chain connects TRBV3-1 (or the pseudogene TRBV3-2) to TRBJ1-4; D remains ambiguous. This CDR3 has 12 residues. V shed 2 bases and J shed 8 bases, with 6 bases lying between them. Germline-derived CDR1 and CDR2 are LGHDT and YNNKEL (reference sequence).

The gene calls are TRBV2 and TRBJ1-5; 7 positions agree with TRBD1. Trimming cost V 8 bases and J 0 bases; bases outside gene matches: 4. There are 14 residues in the CDR3. CDR1 and CDR2 (germline): SNHLY, FYNNEI. DNA for the CDR3: TGTGCCAGCGGACAGGCGATTAGCAATCAGCCCCAGCATTTT. Protein: CASGQAISNQPQHF. Full variable domain (rest looked up from reference TRBV2 and TRBJ1-5): EPEVTQTPSHQVTQMGQEVILRCVPISNHLYFYWYRQILGQKVEFLVSFYNNEISEKSEIFDDQFSVERPDGSNFTLKIRSTKLEDSAMYFCASGQAISNQPQHFGDGTRLSIL.